The next 18 T cell receptor beta chains were all read from a single sample in a study of T cell responses to AZD1222 COVID-19 vaccine (dated by TCRdb to about 2021). The time point tag for this specimen amounts to: about 28 days (+/-7) after the second vaccine dose. Library generation was performed with the immunoSEQ multiplex PCR assay. TCRdb provides this immuneACCESS table in a form limited to in-frame rearrangements. Some clones are lacking; in checked studies, under half of them reflect an unresolved V gene, and why the rest are absent is not known. For this sample there are around 130,000 clones; roughly 90% appear just once. Roughly 4% of the sample rests with the top ten. The starting material was peripheral blood, obtained 28 days after the second AZD1222 dose. These receptors came from an adult who received the AZD1222 COVID-19 vaccine.

The chain has TRBV11-2 and TRBJ1-6; tentatively, D is TRBD1 (6 bases). This CDR3 is built from 16 residues. CDR1 and CDR2 (germline): SGHAT, FQNNGV. Trimming pared 6 bases from V and 0 bases from J, leaving 12 bases between. CDR3 in amino acids: CASRSLRGSYNSPLHF. Written as DNA, the CDR3 is TGTGCCAGCAGAAGTCTCAGGGGCTCCTATAATTCACCCCTCCACTTT.

This chain uses TRBV4-3 with TRBJ2-3; 10 nucleotides line up with TRBD2. The CDR3 is 17 amino acids. Germline CDR1 reads LGHNA; CDR2 reads YSLEER. The J segment lost 3 bases and the V segment lost 0 bases, leaving 6 bases of the junction unmatched. In nucleotides, the CDR3 is TGCGCCAGCAGCCAAGATCGGCTAGCGGGAGCGACAGATACGCAGTATTTT. This codes for CASSQDRLAGATDTQYF.

The chain has TRBV5-1 and TRBJ1-5; D unresolved. Germline CDR1 reads SGHRS; CDR2 reads YFSETQ. The V gene lost 0 bases and the J gene lost 10 bases, with 14 bases spanning the gap. The CDR3 length is 14 residues. The CDR3 spells CASSLGGGRSPQHF. CDR3 coding DNA: TGCGCCAGCAGCTTGGGGGGAGGGCGTAGCCCCCAGCATTTT.

The chain carries TRBV7-9 and TRBJ1-1; no clear D. The CDR3 totals 12 residues. Germline V gives CDR1 SEHNR, CDR2 FQNEAQ (reference sequence). V shed 1 base and J shed 4 bases, with 4 bases lying between them. CDR3 residues: CASSLVSTEAFF. CDR3 DNA sequence: TGTGCCAGCAGCTTAGTTTCCACTGAAGCTTTCTTT.

The chain combines TRBV9 with TRBJ1-6, with no clear D. The CDR3 is 16 residues long. The germline V and J ends were trimmed by 0 bases and 7 bases, with 14 bases remaining between them. From germline, CDR1 is SGDLS and CDR2 YYNGEE. The CDR3 region has the DNA TGTGCCAGCAGCGTAGGGGGAGGTGTTGGGAATTCACCCCTCCACTTT. Residues: CASSVGGGVGNSPLHF.

This chain uses TRBV3-1 (or the pseudogene TRBV3-2) with TRBJ2-5; a possible D gene is TRBD2 (5 bases). Germline CDR1 is LGHDT and CDR2 is YNNKEL (reference sequence). The CDR3 covers 15 residues. Trimming cost V 1 base and J 2 bases, with 11 bases left between them. CDR3 nucleotide sequence: TGTGCCAGCAGCCAAGTAGGAGGCAGGCAAGAGACCCAGTACTTC. Translation gives CASSQVGGRQETQYF.

The rearrangement links TRBV9 to TRBJ1-2; 8 bases match TRBD1. Germline V gene lookup returns CDR1 SGDLS and CDR2 YYNGEE. The CDR3 length is 16 residues. The ends lost 6 bases at V and 0 bases at J; junction bases unmatched: 10. CDR3 residues: CASTGPGQDTNYGYTF. The CDR3 DNA sequence: TGTGCCAGCACCGGACCGGGACAGGATACTAACTATGGCTACACCTTC.

The rearrangement joins TRBV5-6 to TRBJ1-1; 8 nucleotides agree with TRBD1. Trimming took 2 bases from V and 1 from J; bases not matched to a gene: 1. The CDR3 length is 14 residues. Germline CDR1 reads SGHDT; CDR2 reads YYEEEE. Here the CDR3 DNA reads TGTGCCAGCAGCTTTGGACAGGGGAACACTGAAGCTTTCTTT. Encoded protein: CASSFGQGNTEAFF.

J is TRBJ2-7 and V is TRBV7-9; TRBD2 matches 8 bases. With V trimmed by 3 bases and J by 6 bases, 7 bases remained unmatched. Germline lookup yields CDR1 SEHNR and CDR2 FQNEAQ (reference sequence). The CDR3 runs to 14 residues. The CDR3 nucleotides read TGTGCCAGCAGCTTTGCTCGGGAGGGGGGCGAGCAGTACTTC. As protein: CASSFAREGGEQYF.

This sequence joins TRBV6-5 and TRBJ2-3; D not resolved. CDR3 size: 11 residues. The germline CDR1 and CDR2 sequences are MNHEY and SVGAGI. V lost 5 bases and J 6 bases, leaving 6 bases between the germline ends. The DNA of the CDR3 is TGTGCCAGCAGTCGGACGGATACGCAGTATTTT. Amino acids: CASSRTDTQYF.

This sequence joins TRBV24-1 and TRBJ1-1; D gene ambiguous. With 6 bases removed from V and 7 bases from J, the gap between germline ends came to 14 bases. Germline lookup yields CDR1 KGHDR and CDR2 SFDVKD. The CDR3 has 13 residues. This CDR3 reads CATSLPGSGEAFF. In nucleotides, the CDR3 is TGTGCCACCAGTTTACCGGGGTCGGGTGAAGCTTTCTTT.

V is TRBV6-5 and J is TRBJ1-1; D gene ambiguous. The CDR3 sequence is 13 residues long. Trimming removed 7 bases from V and 4 bases from J, with 13 bases in between. The germline gives CDR1 MNHEY, CDR2 SVGAGI. The CDR3 sequence is CASKVSRSTEAFF. DNA of the CDR3: TGTGCCAGCAAAGTGTCGCGGAGCACTGAAGCTTTCTTT.

The rearrangement uses TRBV11-2 and TRBJ2-3; perhaps TRBD1 as D (6 bases). V was clipped by 4 bases and J by 0 bases, with 8 bases between them. Germline CDR1 reads SGHAT; CDR2 reads FQNNGV. This CDR3 is 14 amino acids long. The CDR3 region has the DNA TGTGCCAGCAGCTGGACAGCTAGCACAGATACGCAGTATTTT. Residues: CASSWTASTDTQYF. Based on the CDR3 plus reference TRBV11-2 and TRBJ2-3, the full variable domain is EAGVAQSPRYKIIEKRQSVAFWCNPISGHATLYWYQQILGQGPKLLIQFQNNGVVDDSQLPKDRFSAERLKGVDSTLKIQPAKLEDSAVYLCASSWTASTDTQYFGPGTRLTVL.

V usage is TRBV6-5 and J usage is TRBJ1-1; 8 nucleotides match TRBD1. Per germline, CDR1 MNHEY and CDR2 SVGAGI. The CDR3 totals 15 residues. The V segment lost 6 bases and the J segment 2 bases; nucleotides outside the gene matches: 8. The CDR3 coding sequence is TGTGCCAGCAGGGCTAGGGACAGGCTAAACACTGAAGCTTTCTTT. This gives the protein CASRARDRLNTEAFF.

V usage is TRBV9 and J usage is TRBJ1-1; D not resolved. CDR3 length: 15 amino acids. Germline CDR1 reads SGDLS; CDR2 reads YYNGEE. Trimming took 2 bases from V and 4 from J, leaving 15 bases between them. CDR3 protein: CASSVYSGTSTEAFF. In DNA form, the CDR3 reads TGTGCCAGCAGCGTTTACAGTGGTACGAGCACTGAAGCTTTCTTT.

V is TRBV7-9 and J is TRBJ2-7; possibly TRBD2 for D (5 bases). Trimming shortened V by 8 bases and J by 5 bases, and 7 bases separated the two germline ends. In germline, CDR1 is SEHNR, CDR2 FQNEAQ (reference sequence). The CDR3 has 10 amino acids. This chain's CDR3 is CASLGDEQYF. The CDR3 coding sequence is TGTGCCAGCTTGGGAGACGAGCAGTACTTC.

The gene calls are TRBV4-3 and TRBJ1-1, with D uncertain. V was shortened by 1 base and J by 7 bases, with 16 bases between the two germline ends. The CDR3 is made up of 15 amino acids. Germline CDR1 is LGHNA and CDR2 is YSLEER. CDR3 sequence reads: CASSQVRLDIGEAFF. The CDR3 DNA reads as TGCGCCAGCAGCCAAGTTAGACTCGATATAGGTGAAGCTTTCTTT.

This clone was observed a single time. The chain couples TRBV5-1 to TRBJ2-5; D remains ambiguous. CDR1 and CDR2 from the germline V gene are SGHRS and YFSETQ. The CDR3 covers 14 residues. V lost 2 bases and J 1 base, leaving 9 bases between the germline ends. CDR3 amino acids: CASSLGWLQETQYF. The CDR3 bases are TGCGCCAGCAGCTTAGGCTGGCTCCAAGAGACCCAGTACTTC.